These 10 T cell receptor beta chains were sequenced from one sample in a study of blood T cell repertoires in COVID-19. Using immunoSEQ multiplex PCR, the repertoire was profiled, and TCRdb retains in-frame clones only, with some absent. The sample carries some 180,000 clones, more than 75% recorded once. The specimen was PBMCs or T cells enriched from blood (not recorded which). All receptors come from a man between 60 and 75 years old who had been exposed to COVID-19.

The V call is TRBV29-1, the J call TRBJ1-2; a possible D gene is TRBD1 (6 bases). V was clipped by 5 bases and J by 10 bases, with 23 bases between them. Germline CDR1 is SQVTM and CDR2 is ANQGSEA. CDR3 size: 14 residues. CDR3 nucleotides: TGCAGCGTTCTCCCCCCAAAACAGGGAGAGGACTACACCTTC. This sequence encodes CSVLPPKQGEDYTF.

The V call is TRBV5-4, the J call TRBJ2-7; 10 nucleotides line up with TRBD2. J gave up 2 bases and V 5 bases, and 4 bases lay outside the gene matches. Germline V gene data show CDR1 as SGHNT and CDR2 as YYREEE (reference sequence). This CDR3 comprises 14 residues. The CDR3 bases are TGTGCCAGCAGTTCACTAGCGGGGACCTACGAGCAGTACTTC. Encoded protein: CASSSLAGTYEQYF.

The rearrangement joins TRBV14 to TRBJ2-1, with a tentative D call TRBD1 (5 bases). V lost 1 base and J 15 bases, leaving 16 bases between the germline ends. The V gene's germline CDR1 is SGHDN and CDR2 FVKESK. The CDR3 is made up of 13 amino acids. CDR3 loop: CASSQVPGAQAFF. The CDR3 coding sequence is TGTGCCAGCAGCCAAGTCCCTGGGGCCCAGGCGTTCTTC.

This chain connects TRBV2 to TRBJ1-6; D ambiguous. Trimming took off 6 bases at V and 0 bases at J, with 12 bases between the two ends. This CDR3 contains 16 residues. The V gene's germline CDR1 is SNHLY and CDR2 FYNNEI. As DNA, the CDR3 is TGTGCCAGCAGCTTCGACTTAAGCTCCTATAATTCACCCCTCCACTTT. Translated: CASSFDLSSYNSPLHF.

V usage is TRBV19 and J usage is TRBJ2-1; TRBD2 aligns across 16 bases. Germline-derived CDR1 and CDR2 are LNHDA and SQIVND (reference sequence). The CDR3 spans 15 residues. V was clipped by 3 bases and J by 9 bases; unmatched bases: 2. CDR3 region: CASSMGTSGRGEQFF. The CDR3 coding sequence is TGTGCCAGTAGTATGGGGACTAGCGGGAGGGGTGAGCAGTTCTTC. The entire variable domain, with the rest obtained from reference TRBV19 and TRBJ2-1, is as follows: DGGITQSPKYLFRKEGQNVTLSCEQNLNHDAMYWYRQDPGQGLRLIYYSQIVNDFQKGDIAEGYSVSREKKESFPLTVTSAQKNPTAFYLCASSMGTSGRGEQFFGPGTRLTVL.

The rearrangement joins TRBV9 to TRBJ1-5; possibly TRBD1 for D (6 bases). Germline values: CDR1 SGDLS, CDR2 YYNGEE. The CDR3 loop spans 15 amino acids. V was pared by 0 bases and J by 6 bases, with 13 bases between. The CDR3 sequence is CASSVDGGQGQPQHF. DNA for the CDR3: TGTGCCAGCAGCGTAGACGGGGGGCAGGGTCAGCCCCAGCATTTT.

This CDR3 reads CASSLVGNTEAFF. The CDR3 nucleotides are TGTGCCAGCAGCTTAGTCGGGAACACTGAAGCTTTCTTT. V gene TRBV7-3 combines with J gene TRBJ1-1; the D is unclear. V was pared by 2 bases and J by 1 base, with 5 bases between. Germline V gene data show CDR1 as SGHTA and CDR2 as FQGTGA. CDR3 length: 13 amino acids.

Points on this clone: Germline is not matched at one junction end, which may reflect a read error. The rearrangement links TRBV7-9 to TRBJ1-2; 10 positions agree with TRBD1. Germline V gives CDR1 SEHNR, CDR2 FQNEAQ (reference sequence). The CDR3 spans 13 residues. The CDR3 here is CASRDRGSYVYTF. The CDR3 DNA reads TGTGCCAGCAGGGACAGGGGGTCCTATGTCTACACCTTC.

V and J are TRBV19 and TRBJ2-7; 10 positions match TRBD1. V was pared by 4 bases and J by 6 bases, with 6 bases of the junction left unmatched. CDR3 size: 14 residues. Germline V gives CDR1 LNHDA, CDR2 SQIVND (reference sequence). The CDR3 spells CASSTHGTGAEQYF. The CDR3 nucleotides are TGTGCCAGTAGTACCCACGGGACAGGGGCCGAGCAGTACTTC.

J is TRBJ2-7 and V is TRBV7-9, with 11 bases fitting TRBD2. Losses at the gene ends were 5 bases for V and 4 bases for J; bases not matched to a gene: 16. The CDR3 spans 18 residues. The germline gives CDR1 SEHNR, CDR2 FQNEAQ (reference sequence). The CDR3 DNA follows: TGTGCCAGCAGCCAAGGGCTAGCGGGAGGTCCCGCCCATTACGAGCAGTACTTC. It encodes CASSQGLAGGPAHYEQYF.